These T cell receptor beta chains were read from a single sample in a study of cytotoxic CD8 clonotypes in ibrutinib-treated CLL. TCRdb keeps only in-frame clones here, not all; method: immunoSEQ multiplex PCR. The profile covers approximately 300,000 clones, with around four fifths appearing a single time and about 6.7% taken by the ten largest. Sequences were derived from PBMCs, sampled before ibrutinib treatment. All receptors derive from a human donor with chronic lymphocytic leukemia. Each CDR3 is given with its conserved first and last residue. The D gene is left open where the match is weak. Not every row has a clone size; where given, it reads once, few, many or a size class.

>TRBJ1-3|NA|TRBV5-1|NA
TGCGCCAGCAGCTGGCCCGGAACCCGCGGACAGTTCTCTGGAAACACCATATATTTT
CASSWPGTRGQFSGNTIYF
>TRBJ1-2|TRBD1|TRBV6-5|few
TGTGCCAGCAGGTGGGACAGGGCGTCAGGCTACACCTTC
CASRWDRASGYTF
>TRBJ2-2|TRBD2|TRBV7-2|NA
TGTGCCAGCAGCTCCGTAGCGGGAGGGTATGCCGGGGAGCTGTTTTTT
CASSSVAGGYAGELFF
>TRBJ2-2|TRBD2|TRBV29-1|NA
TGCAGCGCCACCTCAGAGAGCGGGAATTATGCCGGGGAGCTGTTTTTT
CSATSESGNYAGELFF
>TRBJ2-7|NA|TRBV13|few
TGTGCCAGCAGCGCGTTTACTCGCTCCTACGAGCAGTACTTC
CASSAFTRSYEQYF
>TRBJ1-4|TRBD1|TRBV13|few
TGTGCCAGCAGAAGACAGGGGGCGGGTGAAAAACTGTTTTTT
CASRRQGAGEKLFF
>TRBJ2-1|TRBD2|TRBV9|NA
TGTGCCAGCAGCGTAGCGGGAGGGCCGGGTTACAATGAGCAGTTCTTC
CASSVAGGPGYNEQFF
>TRBJ1-2|NA|TRBV7-9|NA
TGTGCCAGCAACTTAGAGCCAGGTTCCTATGGCTACACCTTC
CASNLEPGSYGYTF
>TRBJ2-7|TRBD2|TRBV7-2|NA
TGTGCCAGCAGCCGGACTAGCGGGAGATACGAGCAGTACTTC
CASSRTSGRYEQYF
>TRBJ1-2|TRBD1|TRBV19|NA
TGTGCCAGTAGTATTCAGTTCGGACAGGGGGCGGTTGGCTACACCTTC
CASSIQFGQGAVGYTF
>TRBJ1-1|NA|TRBV6-5|once
TGTGCCAGCAGCTCGACCACCGAAGCTTTCTTT
CASSSTTEAFF
>TRBJ2-1|TRBD2|TRBV29-1|NA
TGCAGCGTTGGGACTAGCGGGAGTTATGAGCAGTTCTTC
CSVGTSGSYEQFF
>TRBJ1-2|NA|TRBV25-1|NA
TGTGCCAGCAGTGAGTCGGACTTTCTCCTACCTAACTATGGCTACACCTTC
CASSESDFLLPNYGYTF
>TRBJ2-7|TRBD1|TRBV7-2|NA
TGTGCCAGCAGCGGGACAGGGGGAAATCGCGAGCAGTACTTC
CASSGTGGNREQYF
>TRBJ2-3|TRBD2|TRBV5-1|NA
TGCGCCAGCAGCTTGGCCGGGAGGGAATGGCTGGATACGCAGTATTTT
CASSLAGREWLDTQYF
>TRBJ1-2|NA|TRBV4-2|NA
TGTGCCAGCAGCCCGACAGGCTCCCACTATGGCTACACCTTC
CASSPTGSHYGYTF
>TRBJ1-3|TRBD1|TRBV6-5|NA
TGTGCCAGCAGACAGACAGGGGGAAACACCATATATTTT
CASRQTGGNTIYF
>TRBJ2-7|TRBD2|TRBV19|NA
TGTGCCAGTAGTCTGGCTAGGACTAGCGGGAGTAATTACGAGCAGTACTTC
CASSLARTSGSNYEQYF
>TRBJ2-7|TRBD2|TRBV25-1|NA
TGTGCCAGTAACCCAGCGGGAGGGCCGCACGAGCAGTACTTC
CASNPAGGPHEQYF
>TRBJ2-7|NA|TRBV7-3|NA
TGTGCCAGCAGCTTTAATGGGGGAGCTGAGTACGAGCAGTACTTC
CASSFNGGAEYEQYF
>TRBJ1-5|NA|TRBV5-6|NA
TGTGCCAGCAGCGGACGAGAGGGGCCCCAGCATTTT
CASSGREGPQHF
>TRBJ2-1|NA|TRBV29-1|NA
TGCAGCGTCACCACTACAGGGTCCCACAATGAGCAGTTCTTC
CSVTTTGSHNEQFF
>TRBJ1-2|NA|TRBV6-5|NA
TGTGCCAGCACCCCCGGAAGGATGAATATTTATGGCTACACCTTC
CASTPGRMNIYGYTF
>TRBJ2-5|TRBD2|TRBV30|NA
TGTGCCTGGACTAGCGGGAGAACGCACCAAGAGACCCAGTACTTC
CAWTSGRTHQETQYF
>TRBJ2-1|NA|TRBV2|NA
TGTGCCAGCAGTGGGAGTGTAGGCTACAATGAGCAGTTCTTC
CASSGSVGYNEQFF
>TRBJ1-1|NA|TRBV11-2|NA
TGTGCCAGCAGCTTAGACCCAGGGTTCACTGAAGCTTTCTTT
CASSLDPGFTEAFF
>TRBJ2-2|NA|TRBV30|NA
TGTGCCTGGAGTGACCAGCGATGGTACACCGGGGAGCTGTTTTTT
CAWSDQRWYTGELFF
>TRBJ1-1|TRBD1|TRBV4-3|once
TGCGCCAGCAGCCCAAGACAGGGGCGGACTGAAGCTTTCTTT
CASSPRQGRTEAFF
>TRBJ2-3|TRBD2|TRBV4-3|NA
TGCGCCAGCAGCCAAGGGACTAGCGGGGCTAGCACAGATACGCAGTATTTT
CASSQGTSGASTDTQYF
>TRBJ2-2|NA|TRBV27|NA
TGTGCCAGCAGTTTACGACTCTCCTCCACCGGGGAGCTGTTTTTT
CASSLRLSSTGELFF
>TRBJ2-7|TRBD1|TRBV25-1|once
TGTGCCAGCAGGGAGAGGGGGCACTACGAGCAGTACTTC
CASRERGHYEQYF
>TRBJ2-3|NA|TRBV5-6|NA
TGTGCCAGCAGCCCCGGGACTAGCACAGATACGCAGTATTTT
CASSPGTSTDTQYF
>TRBJ1-4|TRBD1|TRBV5-1|NA
TGCGCCAGCAGCGAGGGACAGGGGAGGGAAAAACTGTTTTTT
CASSEGQGREKLFF
>TRBJ2-7|TRBD1|TRBV7-9|NA
TGTGCCAGCAGCTTAGGCGGGACAGGGTACCCCTACGAGCAGTACTTC
CASSLGGTGYPYEQYF
>TRBJ2-2|NA|TRBV5-1|once
TGCGCCAGCAGCTCCACGACTAGTAACACCGGGGAGCTGTTTTTT
CASSSTTSNTGELFF
>TRBJ2-1|TRBD2|TRBV7-6|NA
TGTGCCAGCAGCCACCTTCAGCGGGAGAATAATGAGCAGTTCTTC
CASSHLQRENNEQFF
>TRBJ1-1|NA|TRBV11-2|few
TGTGCCAGCAGCTTGTTGACTGAAGCTTTCTTT
CASSLLTEAFF
>TRBJ2-2|NA|TRBV7-9|NA
TGTGCCAGCAGAATAACATCGGGCCCAAAGACCGGGGAGCTGTTTTTT
CASRITSGPKTGELFF
>TRBJ2-1|NA|TRBV29-1|NA
TGCAGCGTTGCGTCGGTATACAATGAGCAGTTCTTC
CSVASVYNEQFF
>TRBJ2-1|NA|TRBV5-1|NA
TGCGCCAGCAGCTTAAATGGCGTCTCCTACAATGAGCAGTTCTTC
CASSLNGVSYNEQFF
>TRBJ2-4|TRBD1|TRBV5-1|NA
TGCGCCAGCAGCTTGCGAACCGGGACAGAGGGAAACAAGGTCTTC
CASSLRTGTEGNKVF
>TRBJ2-2|NA|TRBV15|NA
TGTGCCACCAGCATCTCCGCGAACACCGGGGAGCTGTTTTTT
CATSISANTGELFF
>TRBJ2-3|NA|TRBV6-4|NA
TGTGCCAGCAGTGAGGGGGCTAGCACAGATACGCAGTATTTT
CASSEGASTDTQYF
>TRBJ2-2|NA|TRBV2|NA
TGTGCCAGCAGTTCTAGCGCAGCAGGGGAGCTGTTTTTT
CASSSSAAGELFF
>TRBJ1-5|NA|TRBV2|many
TGTGCCAGCAGTGAATACGGGACACTCAATCAGCCCCAGCATTTT
CASSEYGTLNQPQHF
>TRBJ1-5|TRBD1|TRBV28|few
TGTGCCAGCAGAACCATGGACAGGGTCAATCAGCCCCAGCATTTT
CASRTMDRVNQPQHF
>TRBJ2-7|NA|TRBV30|NA
TGTGCCTGGAGTGTAATTGGATACGAGCAGTACTTC
CAWSVIGYEQYF
>TRBJ2-7|NA|TRBV21-1|few
TGTGCCAGCAGCAATCGGCTCTCTAGCGCCTCCTACGAGCAGTACTTC
CASSNRLSSASYEQYF
>TRBJ2-5|TRBD2|TRBV11-2|NA
TGTGCCAGCAGCTTAGAAGCGGGAGGGCCGGGGGAGACCCAGTACTTC
CASSLEAGGPGETQYF
>TRBJ2-3|NA|TRBV27|NA
TGTGCCAGCAGTTTCATCAGGGGAAGCACAGATACGCAGTATTTT
CASSFIRGSTDTQYF
>TRBJ2-3|NA|TRBV5-1|NA
TGCGCCAGCAGCTTGGATGGAGGGGCGGCAGATACGCAGTATTTT
CASSLDGGAADTQYF
>TRBJ2-7|NA|TRBV5-4|NA
TGTGCCAGCAGCTTGGCTCAGGGGATCTCCTACGAGCAGTACTTC
CASSLAQGISYEQYF
>TRBJ1-4|NA|TRBV9|NA
TGTGCCAGCAGCCCACGAATCGGGGGGACTAATGAAAAACTGTTTTTT
CASSPRIGGTNEKLFF
>TRBJ1-2|TRBD1|TRBV5-1|NA
TGCGCCAGCAGCTTGAGGACAGGGGAATTGGTCTATGGCTACACCTTC
CASSLRTGELVYGYTF
>TRBJ2-7|NA|TRBV9|NA
TGTGCCAGCAGCGTAGACCCGGACCGAAGGATCTACGAGCAGTACTTC
CASSVDPDRRIYEQYF